These 9 T cell receptor beta chains were all obtained from the same sample, sequenced in a study of OX40 agonist ivuxolimab in advanced cancers. The assay was immunoSEQ multiplex PCR, and TCRdb's table has in-frame clones only and misses some. The data hold about 150,000 clones, with 94% observed a single time. Specimen: CD4+ or CD8+ T cells sorted from blood, collected in a trial of the OX40 agonist ivuxolimab. Every receptor here comes from an adult with an advanced solid tumor such as melanoma, head and neck, liver or kidney cancer.

CDR3 coding DNA: TGCGCCAGCAGCCAACCCGCGGGGGGGATCTATGGCTACACCTTC. Translation gives CASSQPAGGIYGYTF. The chain joins TRBV4-1 to TRBJ1-2, with D possibly matching TRBD1 (5 bases). CDR3 length: 15 residues. The germline V gene has CDR1 MGHRA and CDR2 YSYEKL. With 2 bases removed from V and 4 bases from J, the gap between germline ends came to 14 bases.

The V call is TRBV19, the J call TRBJ1-2, with 8 positions matching TRBD1. J was trimmed by 8 bases and V by 3 bases; bases with no gene match: 8. CDR3 length: 14 residues. The germline CDR1 and CDR2 sequences are LNHDA and SQIVND (reference sequence). The CDR3 DNA reads as TGTGCCAGTAGTATTTTGGACAGGGAGTGGGGCTACACCTTC. Translation gives CASSILDREWGYTF.

This sequence joins TRBV7-9 and TRBJ1-1, with 7 bases matching TRBD1. The CDR3 contains 14 residues. With 3 bases clipped from V and 1 base from J, the junction kept 2 bases outside the gene matches. Germline V gene sequence: CDR1 SEHNR, CDR2 FQNEAQ (reference sequence). The CDR3 sequence: CASSFWTGNTEAFF. The CDR3 DNA sequence: TGTGCCAGCAGCTTTTGGACAGGGAACACTGAAGCTTTCTTT.

This chain links TRBV5-4 with TRBJ2-5, with TRBD2 matching over 13 bases. V dropped 3 bases and J dropped 3; count of bases not matched to a gene: 5. This CDR3 comprises 16 residues. Germline-derived CDR1 and CDR2 are SGHNT and YYREEE (reference sequence). The CDR3 sequence: CASSSGLAGVKETQYF. CDR3 nucleotide sequence: TGTGCCAGCAGCTCAGGACTAGCGGGAGTCAAAGAGACCCAGTACTTC.

This chain links TRBV28 with TRBJ2-7, with a possible D match to TRBD1 (6 bases). Germline values: CDR1 MDHEN, CDR2 SYDVKM. Trimming shortened V by 5 bases and J by 2 bases, and 19 bases separated the two germline ends. The CDR3 extends over 16 amino acids. As DNA, the CDR3 is TGTGCCAGCAGTGGGACCCCGGGACAACTGGCCTACGAGCAGTACTTC. Translated: CASSGTPGQLAYEQYF.

The V call is TRBV6-6, the J call TRBJ1-5; weak D call: TRBD1 (5 bases). Germline V gene data show CDR1 as MNHNY and CDR2 as SVGAGI (reference sequence). The CDR3 runs to 14 residues. The ends were cut back, 6 bases at V and 2 bases at J, with 11 bases in the middle. CDR3 in amino acids: CASSRDSGNQPQHF. CDR3 nucleotides: TGTGCCAGCAGCCGAGACAGTGGCAATCAGCCCCAGCATTTT.

In its sample, this clone was seen once. The CDR3 region is CARSGGQGTRGSYNEQFF. In DNA, the CDR3 is TGTGCCAGAAGCGGCGGGCAGGGGACGCGGGGCTCCTACAATGAGCAGTTCTTC. This chain links TRBV5-3 with TRBJ2-1; D possibly matches TRBD1 or TRBD2 (6 bases each). TRBV5-3 is an ORF for which the function is uncertain. The CDR3 spans 18 residues. V lost 4 bases and J lost 0, with 20 bases in between.

The chain links TRBV5-6 to TRBJ1-4; TRBD1 is a possible D gene (5 bases). The CDR3 is 15 residues long. Germline V gene lookup returns CDR1 SGHDT and CDR2 YYEEEE. Trimming cost V 3 bases and J 10 bases, with 19 bases left between them. DNA for the CDR3: TGTGCCAGCAGCTCGCCCCGGCTCCGGGGCGGAAAACTGTTTTTT. Protein product: CASSSPRLRGGKLFF. The whole variable domain, remainder taken from reference TRBV5-6 and TRBJ1-4, is DAGVTQSPTHLIKTRGQQVTLRCSPKSGHDTVSWYQQALGQGPQFIFQYYEEEERQRGNFPDRFSGHQFPNYSSELNVNALLLGDSALYLCASSSPRLRGGKLFFGSGTQLSVL.

The chain joins TRBV19 to TRBJ2-7, with TRBD1 matching 8 bases. Germline V gene sequence: CDR1 LNHDA, CDR2 SQIVND (reference sequence). This CDR3 has 14 residues. V shed 3 bases and J 4 bases; nucleotides not matched to a gene: 5. CDR3 nucleotide sequence: TGTGCCAGTAGTATTGCAGGGGGCAGGTACGAGCAGTACTTC. The encoded protein is CASSIAGGRYEQYF.